The 16 T cell receptor beta chains below were found in one sample sequenced in a study of patients and donors after allogeneic stem cell transplantation. TCRdb reanalysed the RT-PCR reads using MiXCR and keeps one entry per CDR3 protein. In the table there are about 960,000 distinct CDR3 sequences, approximately 19% of which are singletons. The sequenced material came from blood, either unsorted or a sorted T cell fraction (not recorded which). These receptors originate from a human donor who was either an allogeneic HSCT recipient or a stem cell or donor lymphocyte infusion donor (not recorded which). It is not recorded whose cells these are; they may come from a transplant donor.

The chain employs TRBV5-1 and TRBJ2-7; 7 bases are shared with TRBD2. Germline V gene sequence: CDR1 SGHRS, CDR2 YFSETQ. CDR3 size: 16 residues. The V and J ends lost 0 bases and 1 base, in that order; junction bases with no gene match: 7. The CDR3 loop reads CASSLAGGGSSYEQYF. CDR3 in DNA: TGCGCCAGCAGCTTGGCGGGTGGCGGGAGTTCCTACGAGCAGTACTTC.

This clonotype has ten or more counts. The chain carries TRBV28 and TRBJ1-4, with D unresolved. This CDR3 has 14 amino acids. Germline-derived CDR1 and CDR2 are MDHEN and SYDVKM. Trimming left V 1 base short and J 2 bases short, with 5 bases between. Written as DNA, the CDR3 is TGTGCCAGCAGTTTATCGGGGACTAATGAAAAACTGTTTTTT. Translating gives CASSLSGTNEKLFF.

This chain joins TRBV12-3 or TRBV12-4 and TRBJ1-4; tentative D call: TRBD1 (5 bases). V was trimmed by 6 bases and J by 8 bases, leaving 13 bases between them. CDR3 size: 13 residues. The CDR3 DNA follows: TGTGCCAGCAGCAGGGCTATTTGGGAAAAACTGTTTTTT. Its protein product is CASSRAIWEKLFF.

The chain is built from TRBV12-3 or TRBV12-4 and TRBJ2-3; 9 bases fit TRBD2. Germline trimming cut 2 bases from V and 7 bases from J; bases unmatched to any gene: 7. The CDR3 runs to 15 residues. In DNA form, the CDR3 reads TGTGCCAGCAGTTTAATGGCGGGGGGGCCGAATACGCAGTATTTT. Its protein is CASSLMAGGPNTQYF.

J is TRBJ2-1 and V is TRBV15, with D perhaps TRBD1 (6 bases). Per the germline V gene, CDR1 is LNHNV and CDR2 is YYDKDF (reference sequence). The ends were cut back, 0 bases at V and 8 bases at J, with 14 bases in the middle. The CDR3 contains 15 residues. The CDR3 DNA follows: TGTGCCACCAGCAGAGAAGGGGGTAGCGTCGATGAGCAGTTCTTC. This gives the protein CATSREGGSVDEQFF.

This rearrangement joins TRBV7-8 to TRBJ2-7; 9 nucleotides align to TRBD2. V lost 2 bases, J lost 3 bases, and 8 bases stayed unmatched. The CDR3 has 16 amino acids. Germline V CDR1 and CDR2: SGHVS, FQNEAQ. CDR3 loop: CASSLSLQTSGYEQYF. CDR3 coding DNA: TGTGCCAGCAGCTTATCGTTACAGACTAGCGGCTACGAGCAGTACTTC.

This clonotype has a handful of counts. The chain has TRBV27 and TRBJ2-1; the match to TRBD2 covers 8 bases. V was pared by 5 bases and J by 5 bases, with 14 bases of the junction left unmatched. The CDR3 extends over 17 amino acids. Germline V gives CDR1 MNHEY, CDR2 SMNVEV (reference sequence). The CDR3: CASSTVVVAGQHNEQFF. The DNA for the CDR3 is TGTGCCAGCAGTACCGTCGTGGTAGCGGGGCAACACAATGAGCAGTTCTTC.

The chain uses TRBV5-5 and TRBJ2-1, with 8 bases matching TRBD2. Germline CDR1 reads SGHKS; CDR2 reads YYEKEE (reference sequence). Unmatched junction bases numbered 9, after V lost 1 base and J lost 6 bases. This CDR3 has 16 amino acids. CDR3 DNA: TGTGCCAGCAGCTTGTTTCTAGCGGGCCCCCCCAATGAGCAGTTCTTC. Protein: CASSLFLAGPPNEQFF. Combining the CDR3 with reference TRBV5-5 and TRBJ2-1 gives the whole variable domain DAGVTQSPTHLIKTRGQQVTLRCSPISGHKSVSWYQQVLGQGPQFIFQYYEKEERGRGNFPDRFSARQFPNYSSELNVNALLLGDSALYLCASSLFLAGPPNEQFFGPGTRLTVL.

V and J are TRBV5-5 and TRBJ2-7, with 8 bases matching TRBD1. Germline loops: CDR1 SGHKS, CDR2 YYEKEE (reference sequence). The CDR3 consists of 15 residues. V lost 7 bases to trimming and J lost 6 bases; unmatched junction nucleotides: 15. CDR3 DNA sequence: TGTGCCAGCGGCTATACCACACACCAGGGGGCCGAGCAGTACTTC. Its translation: CASGYTTHQGAEQYF.

The gene calls are TRBV12-3 or TRBV12-4 and TRBJ2-7; 14 bases are shared with TRBD2. Trimming removed 5 bases from V and 0 bases from J; junction bases left unmatched: 9. The CDR3 has 18 residues. The CDR3 DNA reads TGTGCCAGCAGTGCCGGGACTAGCGGGGGCATAAGCTCCTACGAGCAGTACTTC. Translation gives CASSAGTSGGISSYEQYF.

J is TRBJ1-5 and V is TRBV20-1; the D is unclear. V shed 3 bases and J shed 3 bases, with 9 bases lying between them. The length of the CDR3 is 13 residues. Germline CDR1 and CDR2: DFQATT and SNEGSKA (reference sequence). The CDR3 region is CSASGRYNQPQHF. The DNA for the CDR3 is TGCAGTGCTAGCGGCAGGTACAATCAGCCCCAGCATTTT.

This chain links TRBV12-3 or TRBV12-4 with TRBJ2-1; a possible D gene is TRBD2 (5 bases). V was pared by 5 bases and J by 10 bases, with 21 bases between. The CDR3 sequence is 15 residues long. DNA for the CDR3: TGTGCCAGCAGTGTACTTGGGTGGGGAGTGGCCGAGCAGTTCTTC. Translating it yields CASSVLGWGVAEQFF.

The chain couples TRBV3-1 to TRBJ1-5; the D is unclear. V lost 3 bases and J 6 bases, leaving 15 bases between the germline ends. The CDR3 has 15 amino acids. Germline loops: CDR1 LGHDT, CDR2 YNNKEL (reference sequence). The CDR3 DNA is TGTGCCAGCAGCCATGGGGTGGGGTCAGGTCAGCCCCAGCATTTT. It encodes CASSHGVGSGQPQHF.

This clonotype was seen repeatedly, ten times or more. The genes are TRBV21-1 and TRBJ1-5; TRBD1 is taken as the D call from the table, unchecked against the DNA. TRBV21-1 is a listed pseudogene. The CDR3 has 16 residues. DNA of the CDR3: TGTGCCAGCAGCACCCTCGGGACAGCATGCAATCAGCCCCAGCATTTT. Its translation is CASSTLGTACNQPQHF.

The genes are TRBV6-1 and TRBJ1-5; D possibly corresponds to TRBD1 (5 bases). Trimming pared 8 bases from V and 0 bases from J, leaving 17 bases between. The CDR3 spans 16 residues. From germline, CDR1 is MNHNS and CDR2 SASEGT. The CDR3 loop reads CASFFSRQSSNQPQHF. CDR3 DNA: TGTGCCAGCTTCTTTTCTAGACAGAGTAGCAATCAGCCCCAGCATTTT.

The chain uses TRBV3-1 and TRBJ2-5; D is uncertain. CDR1 is LGHDT and CDR2 is YNNKEL in the germline V gene (reference sequence). Trimming removed 4 bases at V and 2 bases at J, with 11 bases between. The CDR3 loop spans 14 amino acids. CDR3 sequence: CASSLRLVQETQYF. The CDR3 DNA reads as TGTGCCAGCAGCCTACGACTGGTTCAAGAGACCCAGTACTTC.